These T cell receptor beta chains were read from a single sample in a study of shared clonotypes between healthy human individuals. The data were produced by immunoSEQ multiplex PCR, yet TCRdb's version contains in-frame clones alone and is incomplete. The table includes hundreds of thousands of clones, approximately 95% detected once. The sequenced sample was naive CD8+ T cells sorted from blood. These receptor sequences come from a woman aged 25 to 45 in good health. CDR3s include the opening cysteine and the closing phenylalanine or tryptophan. A D gene is named only where the DNA matches it firmly. Clone size is given for some rows only: seen once, a few or many times, or a class if the clone is expanded.

d_gene: NA; j_gene: TRBJ1-1; abundance: NA; v_gene: TRBV13; CDR3aa: CASSLRTFDYQNTEAFF; CDR3nt: TGTGCCAGCAGCCTTCGGACATTCGATTACCAGAACACTGAAGCTTTCTTT
d_gene: TRBD1; j_gene: TRBJ2-7; abundance: NA; v_gene: TRBV7-9; CDR3aa: CASSWDRGKSYEQYF; CDR3nt: TGTGCCAGCAGCTGGGACAGGGGCAAGTCCTACGAGCAGTACTTC
d_gene: TRBD2; j_gene: TRBJ2-7; abundance: once; v_gene: TRBV5-6; CDR3aa: CASSSIAGGSRGDEQYF; CDR3nt: TGTGCCAGCAGCTCAATAGCGGGAGGGAGTCGCGGGGACGAGCAGTACTTC
d_gene: NA; j_gene: TRBJ2-7; abundance: NA; v_gene: TRBV14; CDR3aa: CASSQGYVEQYF; CDR3nt: TGTGCCAGCAGCCAGGGGTATGTCGAGCAGTACTTC
d_gene: TRBD1; j_gene: TRBJ1-2; abundance: NA; v_gene: TRBV7-9; CDR3aa: CASSGGQGVGYTF; CDR3nt: TGTGCCAGCAGCGGGGGACAGGGGGTCGGCTACACCTTC
d_gene: NA; j_gene: TRBJ2-7; abundance: NA; v_gene: TRBV7-9; CDR3aa: CASSSQGGEQYF; CDR3nt: TGTGCCAGCAGCTCACAGGGTGGAGAGCAGTACTTC
d_gene: NA; j_gene: TRBJ2-2; abundance: NA; v_gene: TRBV6-1; CDR3aa: CASIIGTISSGELFF; CDR3nt: TGTGCCAGCATAATAGGGACAATATCATCCGGGGAGCTGTTTTTT
d_gene: NA; j_gene: TRBJ2-3; abundance: NA; v_gene: TRBV28; CDR3aa: CASSLPPGGTDTQYF; CDR3nt: TGTGCCAGCAGTTTACCCCCGGGGGGCACAGATACGCAGTATTTT
d_gene: TRBD2; j_gene: TRBJ2-3; abundance: NA; v_gene: TRBV6-1; CDR3aa: CASSEELAGEPDTQYF; CDR3nt: TGTGCCAGCAGTGAAGAACTAGCGGGAGAACCAGATACGCAGTATTTT
d_gene: TRBD2; j_gene: TRBJ2-1; abundance: NA; v_gene: TRBV27; CDR3aa: CASSNRLAGKGEQFF; CDR3nt: TGTGCCAGCAGTAACCGACTAGCGGGGAAAGGTGAGCAGTTCTTC
d_gene: TRBD1; j_gene: TRBJ2-2; abundance: NA; v_gene: TRBV4-1; CDR3aa: CASSLRQGVSGELFF; CDR3nt: TGCGCCAGCAGCCTCCGACAGGGTGTCTCCGGGGAGCTGTTTTTT
d_gene: NA; j_gene: TRBJ1-1; abundance: NA; v_gene: TRBV28; CDR3aa: CASSLDSGVAFF; CDR3nt: TGTGCCAGCAGTTTAGATTCCGGCGTAGCTTTCTTT
d_gene: TRBD2; j_gene: TRBJ2-7; abundance: NA; v_gene: TRBV6-1; CDR3aa: CASSASSGETTYEQYF; CDR3nt: TGTGCCAGCAGTGCATCTAGCGGGGAAACGACCTACGAGCAGTACTTC
d_gene: TRBD2; j_gene: TRBJ2-7; abundance: NA; v_gene: TRBV29-1; CDR3aa: CSVVKREGGYEQYF; CDR3nt: TGCAGCGTTGTAAAGCGGGAGGGGGGATACGAGCAGTACTTC
d_gene: TRBD2; j_gene: TRBJ2-7; abundance: NA; v_gene: TRBV5-6; CDR3aa: CASSGPTSGVNYEQYF; CDR3nt: TGTGCCAGCAGCGGCCCGACTAGCGGAGTTAACTACGAGCAGTACTTC
d_gene: NA; j_gene: TRBJ2-7; abundance: once; v_gene: TRBV7-9; CDR3aa: CASSAGQSYEQYF; CDR3nt: TGTGCCAGCAGCGCGGGACAGTCCTACGAGCAGTACTTC
d_gene: TRBD2; j_gene: TRBJ2-1; abundance: NA; v_gene: TRBV11-1; CDR3aa: CASSLGTSDYNEQFF; CDR3nt: TGTGCCAGCAGCTTAGGGACTAGCGACTACAATGAGCAGTTCTTC
d_gene: NA; j_gene: TRBJ2-5; abundance: NA; v_gene: TRBV5-4; CDR3aa: CASSFASGQETQYF; CDR3nt: TGTGCCAGCAGCTTTGCGAGCGGTCAAGAGACCCAGTACTTC
d_gene: NA; j_gene: TRBJ2-7; abundance: NA; v_gene: TRBV27; CDR3aa: CAFRRDEQYF; CDR3nt: TGTGCGTTTCGGCGGGACGAGCAGTACTTC
d_gene: TRBD1; j_gene: TRBJ1-5; abundance: NA; v_gene: TRBV7-9; CDR3aa: CASSWGRGMPQHF; CDR3nt: TGTGCCAGCAGCTGGGGCAGGGGGATGCCCCAGCATTTT
d_gene: NA; j_gene: TRBJ2-7; abundance: once; v_gene: TRBV2; CDR3aa: CASSDPPSSYEQYF; CDR3nt: TGTGCCAGCAGTGACCCCCCTAGTAGCTACGAGCAGTACTTC
d_gene: NA; j_gene: TRBJ1-2; abundance: NA; v_gene: TRBV15; CDR3aa: CATSRDIGLDYGYTF; CDR3nt: TGTGCCACCAGCAGAGATATTGGATTGGACTATGGCTACACCTTC
d_gene: NA; j_gene: TRBJ2-7; abundance: NA; v_gene: TRBV30; CDR3aa: CAWSETWPTYEQYF; CDR3nt: TGTGCCTGGAGTGAAACTTGGCCCACCTACGAGCAGTACTTC
d_gene: NA; j_gene: TRBJ2-1; abundance: once; v_gene: TRBV27; CDR3aa: CASSFSSSYNEQFF; CDR3nt: TGTGCCAGCAGTTTCTCTAGCTCCTACAATGAGCAGTTCTTC
d_gene: NA; j_gene: TRBJ2-7; abundance: NA; v_gene: TRBV9; CDR3aa: CASSADPPVDEQYF; CDR3nt: TGTGCCAGCAGCGCGGACCCTCCCGTTGACGAGCAGTACTTC
d_gene: TRBD1; j_gene: TRBJ2-7; abundance: NA; v_gene: TRBV5-4; CDR3aa: CASSLNRGPYEQYF; CDR3nt: TGTGCCAGCAGCTTAAACAGGGGGCCCTACGAGCAGTACTTC
d_gene: TRBD1; j_gene: TRBJ1-1; abundance: NA; v_gene: TRBV27; CDR3aa: CASSLSGQTNTEAFF; CDR3nt: TGTGCCAGCAGTTTATCGGGACAGACGAACACTGAAGCTTTCTTT
d_gene: NA; j_gene: TRBJ1-2; abundance: NA; v_gene: TRBV5-4; CDR3aa: CASGREDYGYTF; CDR3nt: TGTGCCAGCGGCCGGGAGGACTATGGCTACACCTTC
d_gene: NA; j_gene: TRBJ2-7; abundance: NA; v_gene: TRBV9; CDR3aa: CASSVAEGTYEQYF; CDR3nt: TGTGCCAGCAGCGTAGCAGAAGGAACATACGAGCAGTACTTC
d_gene: NA; j_gene: TRBJ1-5; abundance: few; v_gene: TRBV7-9; CDR3aa: CASSTPNSNQPQHF; CDR3nt: TGTGCCAGCAGCACACCTAATAGCAATCAGCCCCAGCATTTT
d_gene: TRBD2; j_gene: TRBJ2-7; abundance: once; v_gene: TRBV4-1; CDR3aa: CASSQSSGSSYEQYF; CDR3nt: TGCGCCAGCAGCCAGTCTAGCGGGAGCTCCTACGAGCAGTACTTC
d_gene: NA; j_gene: TRBJ2-7; abundance: NA; v_gene: TRBV6-5; CDR3aa: CASGVYEQYF; CDR3nt: TGTGCCAGCGGGGTCTACGAGCAGTACTTC
d_gene: NA; j_gene: TRBJ1-5; abundance: NA; v_gene: TRBV27; CDR3aa: CASSLPQGPQHF; CDR3nt: TGTGCCAGCAGCTTGCCCCAGGGGCCCCAGCATTTT
d_gene: NA; j_gene: TRBJ2-5; abundance: NA; v_gene: TRBV28; CDR3aa: CASRTTGETQYF; CDR3nt: TGTGCCAGCAGAACCACCGGAGAGACCCAGTACTTC
d_gene: TRBD2; j_gene: TRBJ2-5; abundance: NA; v_gene: TRBV19; CDR3aa: CASSRGSGRMYQETQYF; CDR3nt: TGTGCCAGTAGTAGGGGTAGCGGGAGGATGTACCAAGAGACCCAGTACTTC
d_gene: NA; j_gene: TRBJ1-2; abundance: NA; v_gene: TRBV7-9; CDR3aa: CASRSSGLNYGYTF; CDR3nt: TGTGCCAGCAGATCCTCGGGGCTAAACTATGGCTACACCTTC
d_gene: NA; j_gene: TRBJ2-5; abundance: NA; v_gene: TRBV4-2; CDR3aa: CASSQDGEETQYF; CDR3nt: TGTGCCAGCAGCCAAGACGGGGAGGAGACCCAGTACTTC
d_gene: NA; j_gene: TRBJ2-7; abundance: once; v_gene: TRBV6-1; CDR3aa: CASSEHRVHYEQYF; CDR3nt: TGTGCCAGCAGTGAACACAGGGTTCACTACGAGCAGTACTTC
d_gene: TRBD2; j_gene: TRBJ2-3; abundance: NA; v_gene: TRBV10-1; CDR3aa: CASSESNSYRREGDTDTQYF; CDR3nt: TGCGCCAGCAGTGAGTCGAACTCGTATCGGCGGGAGGGGGACACAGATACGCAGTATTTT
d_gene: NA; j_gene: TRBJ2-7; abundance: NA; v_gene: TRBV4-1; CDR3aa: CASSQVSRVAYEQYF; CDR3nt: TGCGCCAGCAGCCAAGTTTCCAGGGTCGCCTACGAGCAGTACTTC
d_gene: NA; j_gene: TRBJ2-3; abundance: NA; v_gene: TRBV28; CDR3aa: CASSLSSGTDTQYF; CDR3nt: TGTGCCAGCAGTTTAAGCAGCGGGACAGATACGCAGTATTTT